This record looks at one T cell receptor beta chain sequence and its context. This entry comes from a study of blood T cell repertoires in COVID-19. Study in general: Nucleic acid was either cDNA or gDNA, and it came from T cells, B-cell-depleted T cells, or PBMCs.

Assay: immunoSEQ multiplex PCR; the TCRdb copy retains only in-frame clones and omits some. Among over 90,000 clones listed, 70% to 90% were seen once. V was pared by 1 base and J by 2 bases, with 6 bases between. Germline V gives CDR1 LGHNA, CDR2 YSLEER. The CDR3 is 14 amino acids. This receptor was obtained from a human donor in a cohort sampled during active COVID-19. The rearrangement links TRBV4-3 to TRBJ1-5; no clear D gene. Sequencing was performed on peripheral blood. CDR3 nucleotide sequence: TGCGCCAGCAGCCAAGCAGTCCGCAATCAGCCCCAGCATTTT. It codes for CASSQAVRNQPQHF.